This T cell receptor beta chain was captured in a study of T cell changes during pregnancy in multiple sclerosis. The method was immunoSEQ multiplex PCR; TCRdb's version includes in-frame clones alone and lacks a portion of them. The sample holds about 80,000 clones, approximately 90% seen once. The germline gives CDR1 DFQATT, CDR2 SNEGSKA (reference sequence). The V end lost 6 bases, the J end lost 4 bases, and 9 bases lay between the germline ends. There are 11 residues in the CDR3. The V and J genes are TRBV20-1 and TRBJ1-2; tentative D call: TRBD1 (6 bases). The TCR sequence derives from a female donor with multiple sclerosis, enrolled in a pregnancy study. The sequenced sample was peripheral blood, obtained before pregnancy. CDR3 amino acids: CSAATGYGYTF. DNA for the CDR3: TGCAGTGCCGCGACAGGCTATGGCTACACCTTC.